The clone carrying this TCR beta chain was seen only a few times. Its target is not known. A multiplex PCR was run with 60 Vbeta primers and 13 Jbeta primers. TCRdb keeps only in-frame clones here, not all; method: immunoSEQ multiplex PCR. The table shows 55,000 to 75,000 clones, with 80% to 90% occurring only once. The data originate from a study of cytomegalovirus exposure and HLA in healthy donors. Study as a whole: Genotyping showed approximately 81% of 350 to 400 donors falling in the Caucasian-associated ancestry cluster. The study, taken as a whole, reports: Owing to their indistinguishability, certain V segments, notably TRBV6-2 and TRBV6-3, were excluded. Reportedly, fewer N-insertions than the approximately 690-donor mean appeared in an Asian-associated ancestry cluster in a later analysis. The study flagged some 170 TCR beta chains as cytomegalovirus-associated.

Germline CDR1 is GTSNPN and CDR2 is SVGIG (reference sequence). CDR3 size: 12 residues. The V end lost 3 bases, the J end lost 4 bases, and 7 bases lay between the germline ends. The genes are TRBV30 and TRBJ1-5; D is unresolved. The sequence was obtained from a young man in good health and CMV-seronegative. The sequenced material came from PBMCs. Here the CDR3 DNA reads TGTGCCTGGAGCTCCTTTAATCAGCCCCAGCATTTT. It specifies CAWSSFNQPQHF.